These 27 T cell receptor beta chains came from one sample sequenced in a study of blood T cell repertoires in COVID-19. Assay: immunoSEQ multiplex PCR; the TCRdb copy retains only in-frame clones and omits some. The table shows over 100,000 clones, with 78% occurring only once. Material for sequencing was peripheral blood. The receptor set was obtained from a man in his sixties with active or convalescent COVID-19.

The rearrangement links TRBV5-1 to TRBJ2-1, with 9 positions matching TRBD1. CDR1 and CDR2 (germline): SGHRS, YFSETQ. The CDR3 is 16 residues long. Germline trimming cut 4 bases from V and 3 bases from J; bases unmatched to any gene: 8. The CDR3 spells CASSPGGTGFYNEQFF. DNA of the CDR3: TGCGCCAGCAGCCCCGGGGGGACAGGGTTCTACAATGAGCAGTTCTTC.

Comment on this clone: At the DNA level, this CDR3 is encoded by other sequences in the same sample as well. The V call is TRBV10-3, the J call TRBJ1-1, with TRBD1 matching 10 bases. The ends lost 6 bases at V and 6 bases at J; junction bases unmatched: 7. Germline V gene sequence: CDR1 ENHRY, CDR2 SYGVKD. The CDR3 extends over 14 amino acids. This CDR3 is CAISGPGTGAEAFF. Here the CDR3 DNA reads TGTGCCATCAGCGGCCCCGGGACAGGGGCTGAAGCTTTCTTT.

The chain carries TRBV9 and TRBJ2-1; D is perhaps TRBD1 (5 bases). The CDR3 has 14 amino acids. The V end was cut by 4 bases, the J end by 5 bases, with 13 bases between. Germline V gene lookup returns CDR1 SGDLS and CDR2 YYNGEE. The CDR3 reads CASSPQTVNNEQFF. The CDR3 DNA is TGTGCCAGCAGCCCTCAGACAGTTAACAATGAGCAGTTCTTC.

The rearrangement joins TRBV6-5 to TRBJ1-2; 7 nucleotides line up with TRBD1. This CDR3 is built from 10 residues. V shed 8 bases and J 6 bases; nucleotides not matched to a gene: 0. CDR1 and CDR2 (germline): MNHEY, SVGAGI. Here the CDR3 reads CASGTDGYTF. CDR3 coding DNA: TGTGCCAGCGGGACAGATGGCTACACCTTC.

In its sample, this clone was seen a few times. The chain uses TRBV7-6 and TRBJ1-3; a weak D match, TRBD1 (6 bases). The germline V gene encodes CDR1 SGHVS and CDR2 FNYEAQ. The ends were cut back, 5 bases at V and 0 bases at J, with 14 bases in the middle. This CDR3 spans 16 amino acids. In DNA, the CDR3 is TGTGCCAGCAGCCAGGGAGGGGGGAACTCTGGAAACACCATATATTTT. Translation gives CASSQGGGNSGNTIYF.

The rearrangement links TRBV4-1 to TRBJ2-1, with D perhaps TRBD2 (5 bases). Trimming took off 4 bases at V and 3 bases at J, with 13 bases between the two ends. This CDR3 has 15 residues. The germline V gene encodes CDR1 MGHRA and CDR2 YSYEKL. CDR3 bases: TGCGCCAGCAGCCCAAAACTTGACTACTACAATGAGCAGTTCTTC. This encodes CASSPKLDYYNEQFF.

This chain links TRBV25-1 with TRBJ1-5; maybe TRBD1 (5 bases). The CDR3 is 14 residues long. V dropped 6 bases and J dropped 2 bases, with 11 bases sitting between them. The germline V gene encodes CDR1 MGHDK and CDR2 SYGVNS. CDR3 loop: CASSQAGGNQPQHF. As DNA, the CDR3 is TGTGCCAGCAGCCAGGCGGGGGGCAATCAGCCCCAGCATTTT.

The gene calls are TRBV18 and TRBJ1-1; no reliable D call. Germline lookup yields CDR1 KGHSH and CDR2 LQKENI. This CDR3 has 14 amino acids. The V end lost 1 base, the J end lost 1 base, and 7 bases lay between the germline ends. The CDR3 loop is CASSPQERNTEAFF. The CDR3 nucleotides are TGTGCCAGCTCACCACAGGAGAGGAACACTGAAGCTTTCTTT.

The DNA of the CDR3 is TGTGCCAGCAGTTACTCTAGCAGAGACTATGGCTACACCTTC. Protein product: CASSYSSRDYGYTF. The chain couples TRBV6-5 to TRBJ1-2; no firm D call. Germline V lookup: CDR1 MNHEY, CDR2 SVGAGI. The CDR3 has 14 amino acids. Trimming removed 0 bases from V and 3 bases from J, with 8 bases in between.

This clone was picked up a small number of times. V is TRBV5-4 and J is TRBJ2-6, with 9 bases identical to TRBD2. V trimming: 4 bases; J trimming: 0 bases; junction bases outside the gene matches: 11. CDR1 SGHNT and CDR2 YYREEE come from the germline V gene (reference sequence). This CDR3 is built from 19 residues. CDR3 amino acids: CASSPGGASGNSGANVLTF. In DNA, the CDR3 is TGTGCCAGCAGCCCGGGAGGGGCTAGCGGGAACTCTGGGGCCAACGTCCTGACTTTC.

On this clone: The junction and the germline gene differ at one end; a read error may be behind it. The chain recombines TRBV20-1 with TRBJ2-3, with TRBD2 identical over 14 bases. The CDR3 sequence is 11 residues long. Looked up from germline, CDR1 is DFQATT and CDR2 is SNEGSKA (reference sequence). CDR3 loop: CSASRTSGRTF. The CDR3 DNA sequence: TGCAGTGCTAGCCGGACTAGCGGGAGGACTTTT.

The chain uses TRBV5-1 and TRBJ1-6; D gene unclear. The CDR3 is 14 amino acids. CDR1 and CDR2 from the germline V gene are SGHRS and YFSETQ. V dropped 2 bases and J dropped 7 bases, with 10 bases sitting between them. The DNA for the CDR3 is TGCGCCAGCAGCTTCGAACCACTGAATTCACCCCTCCACTTT. Translating gives CASSFEPLNSPLHF.

The chain carries TRBV11-2 and TRBJ2-1; 9 bases fit TRBD2. After removal of 0 bases from V and 4 bases from J, the junction contained 4 bases not matched to a gene. The germline V gene has CDR1 SGHAT and CDR2 FQNNGV. The CDR3 sequence is 16 residues long. The DNA for the CDR3 is TGTGCCAGCAGCTTAGATAGTAGCGGGAGTTACAATGAGCAGTTCTTC. Translating it yields CASSLDSSGSYNEQFF.

This clone showed up just a few times. The rearrangement uses TRBV6-2 or TRBV6-3 and TRBJ1-2; the D is unclear. V was trimmed by 2 bases and J by 8 bases, leaving 12 bases between them. CDR3 length equals 13 residues. Per germline, CDR1 MNHEY and CDR2 SVGEGT. The CDR3 region is CASSYVTKAGYTF. As DNA, the CDR3 is TGTGCCAGCAGTTACGTGACAAAGGCCGGCTACACCTTC.

This rearrangement joins TRBV29-1 to TRBJ2-7; 9 nucleotides match TRBD1. V shed 6 bases and J 1 base; nucleotides not matched to a gene: 4. The CDR3 is 13 residues long. Germline CDR1 is SQVTM and CDR2 is ANQGSEA. CDR3 sequence (DNA): TGCAGCGTAGGACAGGGGAGTTCCTACGAGCAGTACTTC. This sequence encodes CSVGQGSSYEQYF.

This chain joins TRBV10-1 and TRBJ2-3; the match to TRBD1 covers 7 bases. Unmatched junction bases numbered 2, after V lost 2 bases and J lost 0 bases. The CDR3 runs 15 residues. Germline-derived CDR1 and CDR2 are WNHNN and SYGVQD (reference sequence). The CDR3 DNA reads as TGCGCCAGCAGTGAGGGGACAGTTAGCACAGATACGCAGTATTTT. It yields the protein CASSEGTVSTDTQYF.

This clone was seen only once. The CDR3 loop is CASSIVAETIVAGGGYNEQFF. The CDR3 DNA follows: TGTGCCAGTAGTATAGTGGCAGAAACGATCGTAGCGGGAGGTGGCTACAATGAGCAGTTCTTC. J is TRBJ2-1 and V is TRBV19; the match to TRBD2 covers 10 bases. The V and J ends lost 1 base and 3 bases, in that order; junction bases with no gene match: 18. Germline V gene lookup returns CDR1 LNHDA and CDR2 SQIVND (reference sequence). The CDR3 covers 21 residues.

The chain recombines TRBV6-6 with TRBJ2-3; perhaps TRBD2 as D (5 bases). Germline V gene lookup returns CDR1 MNHNY and CDR2 SVGAGI (reference sequence). V gave up 0 bases and J gave up 4 bases, with 8 bases separating them. There are 14 residues in the CDR3. Here the CDR3 DNA reads TGTGCCAGCAGTTACTCACGAGGGTCAGATACGCAGTATTTT. The encoded protein is CASSYSRGSDTQYF.

The CDR3 region is CASSQDRATGAGELFF. DNA of the CDR3: TGCGCCAGCAGCCAAGATCGTGCGACAGGGGCCGGGGAGCTGTTTTTT. The chain is built from TRBV4-3 and TRBJ2-2, with TRBD1 matching 8 bases. The CDR3 contains 16 residues. Trimming at V came to 0 bases and at J to 6 bases, leaving 6 bases not matched to a gene. Germline V gene lookup returns CDR1 LGHNA and CDR2 YSLEER.

The V and J genes are TRBV4-3 and TRBJ2-1, with 8 bases identical to TRBD2. Germline V lookup: CDR1 LGHNA, CDR2 YSLEER. The junction had 14 bases not matched to a gene; V was cut back by 2 bases and J by 5 bases. The CDR3 totals 18 residues. The CDR3 protein is CASSQSWLGRGSNNEQFF. In DNA, the CDR3 is TGCGCCAGCAGCCAATCTTGGCTCGGGAGGGGGTCTAACAATGAGCAGTTCTTC.

The CDR3 coding sequence is TGCAGCGTTGGTGACAGGGGCTCTGGAAACACCATATATTTT. Amino acids: CSVGDRGSGNTIYF. The chain uses TRBV29-1 and TRBJ1-3; 8 positions agree with TRBD1. J was trimmed by 0 bases and V by 4 bases; bases with no gene match: 2. This CDR3 comprises 14 residues. In germline, CDR1 is SQVTM, CDR2 ANQGSEA.

The V and J genes are TRBV7-2 and TRBJ1-2; TRBD1 aligns across 8 bases. Germline assignment: CDR1 SGHTA and CDR2 FQGNSA. V trimming: 6 bases; J trimming: 7 bases; junction bases outside the gene matches: 13. The CDR3 sequence is 15 residues long. Here the CDR3 reads CASSQGGQGASGYTF. DNA for the CDR3: TGTGCCAGCAGTCAAGGAGGGCAGGGGGCGAGTGGCTACACCTTC.

This chain uses TRBV5-1 with TRBJ2-1, with 7 bases lining up with TRBD2. Trimming cost V 4 bases and J 2 bases; bases outside gene matches: 9. In germline, CDR1 is SGHRS, CDR2 YFSETQ. The length of the CDR3 is 16 residues. The CDR3 DNA is TGCGCCAGCAGCCCGAGACTAGCCGTGACCTACAATGAGCAGTTCTTC. Translating it yields CASSPRLAVTYNEQFF.

This clone was seen only a few times. The rearrangement joins TRBV5-6 to TRBJ2-1, with a possible D match to TRBD2 (6 bases). The CDR3 length is 14 residues. Per germline, CDR1 SGHDT and CDR2 YYEEEE. V was cut by 7 bases and J by 4 bases, with 15 bases left in between. The CDR3 DNA reads TGTGCCAGCGGATTTGCTAGCGAATACAATGAGCAGTTCTTC. As protein: CASGFASEYNEQFF.

Only a few counts were recorded for this clone. The DNA of the CDR3 is TGTGCCAGCCAGGACAGGGGGGGCGAAACTAATGAAAAACTGTTTTTT. Residues: CASQDRGGETNEKLFF. The chain is built from TRBV21-1 and TRBJ1-4; TRBD1 is taken as the D call from the table, unchecked against the DNA. TRBV21-1 is a pseudogene segment. CDR3 length: 16 residues.

The rearrangement joins TRBV12-3 or TRBV12-4 to TRBJ1-2, with a tentative D call TRBD1 (6 bases). CDR3 size: 12 residues. V was pared by 5 bases and J by 8 bases, with 12 bases between. The chain's CDR3 is CASSPGVEGYTF. CDR3 bases: TGTGCCAGCAGTCCAGGGGTGGAGGGCTACACCTTC.

The chain has TRBV2 and TRBJ2-6; D gene unclear. The CDR3 length is 15 residues. V lost 6 bases to trimming and J lost 0 bases, with 9 bases between them. Germline lookup yields CDR1 SNHLY and CDR2 FYNNEI. CDR3 in amino acids: CASSGAFSGANVLTF. CDR3 DNA: TGTGCCAGCAGCGGAGCCTTCTCTGGGGCCAACGTCCTGACTTTC.